This entry describes one TCR beta chain. Some clones are missing from TCRdb's copy, which holds only in-frame ones; the method was immunoSEQ multiplex PCR. The table includes some 86,000 clones, about nine tenths detected once. Germline CDR1 is SGHTS and CDR2 is YDEGEE. Trimming shortened V by 2 bases and J by 2 bases, and 6 bases separated the two germline ends. The CDR3 extends over 13 amino acids. This entry belongs to a study of PD-1 blockade in classical Hodgkin lymphoma. Time point of the sample: cycle 4 day 1 (C4D1), after 6 weeks of nivolumab. All trial patients relapsed after autologous stem cell transplantation.

The chain recombines TRBV5-8 with TRBJ2-3, with unresolved D. Source: peripheral blood mononuclear cells (PBMCs), taken before the fourth cycle of nivolumab. The receptor was isolated from a human donor with classical Hodgkin lymphoma. As DNA, the CDR3 is TGTGCCAGCAGCTTTCGACACACAGATACGCAGTATTTT. The encoded protein is CASSFRHTDTQYF.